This T cell receptor beta chain is drawn from a study of blood T cell repertoires in COVID-19 (dated by TCRdb to between 2020 and 2021). In the study overall: Recovered participants in ImmuneRACE Cohort 3 were defined as having two consecutive negative NP/OP PCR tests, clearance from a healthcare professional, or resolution of symptoms. Collaborator samples came from the United States, Italy and Spain and covered acute and convalescent phases of COVID-19. The material from the prospective study consisted of cDNA or gDNA derived from T cells, B-cell-depleted T cells, or PBMCs. Deeply sampled blood TCRbeta repertoires from subjects exposed to, actively infected with, or recovered from COVID-19 were included in the dataset. The repertoires were released in a freely available public database meant as a resource for research on the immune response to SARS-CoV-2. The samples were drawn from two sources: the first 160 participants of the ongoing ImmuneRACE study, and 1,254 subjects contributed by 6 global collaborators. A de-identified subject ID, COVID-19 status, age in years and sex were almost always included in the sample metadata. HLA class I and class II types, where available, came from metadata supplied by the sample provider rather than from assay-based typing. What the work shows at the level of the full study, not this receptor alone: The quantity of clinical and demographic metadata differed by source and by participant and was supplied without curation.

TCRbeta CDR3 regions were amplified from genomic DNA by means of the immunoSEQ Assay, a bias-controlled multiplex PCR. In the original analysis: The number of nucleated cells in each sample was estimated from the amplification of reference gene primers within the assay. Sequence reads were collapsed and filtered to measure the absolute abundance of every unique TCRbeta CDR3 rearrangement. For each sample, productive Simpson clonality was calculated by taking the square root of Simpson's diversity index across productive rearrangements. What TCRdb holds here is the immuneACCESS table cut down to in-frame rearrangements. Part of the clones is not present; checked against another copy, under half of the missing clones reflect an unresolved V gene, and the others are unexplained. V and J calls and clone size come straight from that table; D and trimming were deduced from the DNA. Recorded for this sample are a few hundred thousand clones; roughly 84% of them occurred a single time. Of the sample, roughly 7.1% falls within the top ten clones.

Participants in the prospective study were enrolled through a virtual design, were aged roughly 18 to 90 years, and lived in under 25 United States geographic areas. In the prospective study, cohorts were assigned on the basis of participant-reported clinical history obtained from a screening survey and a study questionnaire. In the prospective study, mobile phlebotomists collected whole blood, serum and a nasopharyngeal or oropharyngeal swab from each participant. Prospective study participants could optionally give additional blood draws and questionnaires over an approximately 2-month period. Before DNA extraction, blood samples from the prospective study were shipped at room temperature or frozen. As regards this clone: Its target antigen remains unknown. Qualities for individual bases were not recorded, and no much larger clone is one base off.

The germline V gene gives CDR1 as LGHNA and CDR2 as YSLEER. V gives up 0 bases and J gives up 3 bases, and the segment between their germline ends measures 14 bases. The CDR3 covers 16 residues, taking in both the cysteine and the phenylalanine. CDR3 DNA is the only sequence kept; it has 48 bases, read in frame from the first base. The rearranged chain carries TRBV4-3 and TRBJ1-2; matching of 6 bases hints at TRBD1 as the D gene. The receptor was isolated from a man aged 25 to 40 in a cohort exposed to, infected with or recovered from COVID-19 (not recorded which). The sample comprised PBMCs or T cells enriched from blood (not recorded which). The nucleotides read TGCGCCAGCAGCCAAGATGGTCGGGGGGGCGACTATGGCTACACCTTC. This translates into CASSQDGRGGDYGYTF.